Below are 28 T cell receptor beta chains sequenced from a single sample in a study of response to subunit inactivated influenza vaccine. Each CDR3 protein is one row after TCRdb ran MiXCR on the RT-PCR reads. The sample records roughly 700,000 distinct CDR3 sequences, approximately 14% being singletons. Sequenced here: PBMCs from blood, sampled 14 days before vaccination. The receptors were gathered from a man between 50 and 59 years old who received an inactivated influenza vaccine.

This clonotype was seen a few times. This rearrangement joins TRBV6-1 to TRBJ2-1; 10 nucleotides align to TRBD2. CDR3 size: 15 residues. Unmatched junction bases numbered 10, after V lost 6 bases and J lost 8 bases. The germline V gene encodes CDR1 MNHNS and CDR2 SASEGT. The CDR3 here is CASSLLAGLPHEQFF. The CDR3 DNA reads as TGTGCCAGCAGCCTACTAGCGGGGCTCCCCCATGAGCAGTTCTTC.

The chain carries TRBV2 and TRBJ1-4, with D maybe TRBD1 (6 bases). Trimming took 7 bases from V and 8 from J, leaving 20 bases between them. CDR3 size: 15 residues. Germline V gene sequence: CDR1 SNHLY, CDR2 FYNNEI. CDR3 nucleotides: TGTGCCAGCACCCAAAGATGGAGGGGGAACGAAAAACTGTTTTTT. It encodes CASTQRWRGNEKLFF.

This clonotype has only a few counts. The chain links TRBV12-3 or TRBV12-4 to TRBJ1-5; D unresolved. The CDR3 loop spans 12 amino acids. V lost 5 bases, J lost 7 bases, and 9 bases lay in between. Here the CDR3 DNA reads TGTGCCAGCAGTCTCATGAGGCAGCCCCAGCATTTT. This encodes CASSLMRQPQHF.

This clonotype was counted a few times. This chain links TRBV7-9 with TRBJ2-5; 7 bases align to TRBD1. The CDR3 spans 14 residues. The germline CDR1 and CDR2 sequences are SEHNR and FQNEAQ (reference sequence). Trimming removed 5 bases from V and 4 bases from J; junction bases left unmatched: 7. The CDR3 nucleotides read TGTGCCAGCAGCACCGGGCCAGGGGGAGAGACCCAGTACTTC. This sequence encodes CASSTGPGGETQYF.

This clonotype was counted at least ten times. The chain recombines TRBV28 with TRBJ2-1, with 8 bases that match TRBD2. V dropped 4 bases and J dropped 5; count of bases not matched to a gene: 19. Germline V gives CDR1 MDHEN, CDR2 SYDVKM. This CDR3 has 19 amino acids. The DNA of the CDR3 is TGTGCCAGCAGTTCCCCGGTCGTGGCGGGAGGACAACGAGACAATGAGCAGTTCTTC. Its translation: CASSSPVVAGGQRDNEQFF.

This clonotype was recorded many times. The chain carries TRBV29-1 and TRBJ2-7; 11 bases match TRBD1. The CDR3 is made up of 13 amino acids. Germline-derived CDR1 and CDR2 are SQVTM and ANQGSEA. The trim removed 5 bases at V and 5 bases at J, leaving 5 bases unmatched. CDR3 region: CSVQGQGANEQYF. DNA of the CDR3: TGCAGCGTTCAAGGACAGGGGGCCAACGAGCAGTACTTC.

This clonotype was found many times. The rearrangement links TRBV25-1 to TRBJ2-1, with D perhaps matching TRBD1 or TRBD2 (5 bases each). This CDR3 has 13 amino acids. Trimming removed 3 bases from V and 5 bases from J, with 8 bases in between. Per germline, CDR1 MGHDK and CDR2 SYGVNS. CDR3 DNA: TGTGCCAGCAGTGAGGGACGACACAATGAGCAGTTCTTC. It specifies CASSEGRHNEQFF. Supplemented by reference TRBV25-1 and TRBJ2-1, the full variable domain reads EADIYQTPRYLVIGTGKKITLECSQTMGHDKMYWYQQDPGMELHLIHYSYGVNSTEKGDLSSESTVSRIRTEHFPLTLESARPSHTSQYLCASSEGRHNEQFFGPGTRLTVL.

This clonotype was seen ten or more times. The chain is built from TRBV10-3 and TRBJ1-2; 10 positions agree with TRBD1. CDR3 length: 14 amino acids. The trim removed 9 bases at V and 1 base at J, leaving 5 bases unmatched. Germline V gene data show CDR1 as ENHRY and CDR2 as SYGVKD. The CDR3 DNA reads TGTGCCATTGAGAGGACAGGGGGTAACTATGGCTACACCTTC. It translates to CAIERTGGNYGYTF.

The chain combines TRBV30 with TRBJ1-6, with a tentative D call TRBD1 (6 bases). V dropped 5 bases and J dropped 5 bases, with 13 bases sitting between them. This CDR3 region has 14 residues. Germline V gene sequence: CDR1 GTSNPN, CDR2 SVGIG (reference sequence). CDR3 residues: CAWRTETDNSPLHF. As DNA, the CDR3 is TGTGCCTGGCGGACAGAGACTGATAATTCACCCCTCCACTTT.

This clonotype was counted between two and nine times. Here the CDR3 reads CASSWGGATVKETQYF. The CDR3 DNA reads as TGTGCCAGCAGTTGGGGTGGGGCGACAGTGAAAGAGACCCAGTACTTC. The genes are TRBV12-3 or TRBV12-4 and TRBJ2-5; possibly TRBD1 for D (5 bases). CDR3 size: 16 residues. Trimming pared 4 bases from V and 3 bases from J, leaving 18 bases between.

CDR3 sequence reads: CASSFSSSSSYEQYF. CDR3 bases: TGTGCCAGCAGTTTCTCCTCTAGCAGCTCCTACGAGCAGTACTTC. The rearrangement joins TRBV27 to TRBJ2-7; D perhaps matches TRBD2 (5 bases). With 3 bases removed from V and 0 bases from J, the gap between germline ends came to 12 bases. This CDR3 region has 15 residues. CDR1 is MNHEY, CDR2 SMNVEV, per germline (reference sequence).

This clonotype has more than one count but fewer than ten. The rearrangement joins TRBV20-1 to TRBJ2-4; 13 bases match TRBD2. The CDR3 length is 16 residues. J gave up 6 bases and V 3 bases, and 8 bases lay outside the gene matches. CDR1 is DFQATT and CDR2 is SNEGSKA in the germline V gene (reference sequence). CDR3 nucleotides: TGCAGTGCTAGTGAGTCCGGGACTAGCGGGACAAACATTCAGTACTTC. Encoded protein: CSASESGTSGTNIQYF.

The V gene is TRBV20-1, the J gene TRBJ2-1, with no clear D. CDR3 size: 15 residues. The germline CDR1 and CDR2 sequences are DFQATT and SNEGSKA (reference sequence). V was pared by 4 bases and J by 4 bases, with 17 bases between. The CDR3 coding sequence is TGCAGTGCTACACACCCAGCGAGAGGTTACAATGAGCAGTTCTTC. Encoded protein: CSATHPARGYNEQFF.

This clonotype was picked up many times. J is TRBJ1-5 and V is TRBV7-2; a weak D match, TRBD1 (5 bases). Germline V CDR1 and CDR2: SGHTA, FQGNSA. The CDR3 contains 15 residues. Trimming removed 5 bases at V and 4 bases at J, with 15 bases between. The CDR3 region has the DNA TGTGCCAGCAGCCCAACGGGGGTACCAAATCAGCCCCAGCATTTT. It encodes CASSPTGVPNQPQHF.

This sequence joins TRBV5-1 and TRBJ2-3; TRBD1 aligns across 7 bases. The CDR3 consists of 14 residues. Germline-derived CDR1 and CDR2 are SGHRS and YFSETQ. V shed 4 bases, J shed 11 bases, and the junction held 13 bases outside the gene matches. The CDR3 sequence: CASSRYGQERMQYF. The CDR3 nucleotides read TGCGCCAGCAGCCGTTATGGACAGGAGAGGATGCAGTATTTT.

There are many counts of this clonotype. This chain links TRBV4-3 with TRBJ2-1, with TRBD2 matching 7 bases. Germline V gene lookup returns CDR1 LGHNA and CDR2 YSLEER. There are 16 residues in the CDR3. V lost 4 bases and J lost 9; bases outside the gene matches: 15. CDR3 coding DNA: TGCGCCAGCAGCCCTAGGTACCGGGACTACGCGAGTGAGCAGTTCTTC. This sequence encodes CASSPRYRDYASEQFF.

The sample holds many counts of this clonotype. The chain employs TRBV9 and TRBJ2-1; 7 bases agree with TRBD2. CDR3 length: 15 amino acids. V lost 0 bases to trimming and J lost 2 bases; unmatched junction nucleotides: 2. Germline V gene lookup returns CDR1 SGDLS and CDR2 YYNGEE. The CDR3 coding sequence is TGTGCCAGCAGCGTAGCTAGCGGAACCTACAATGAGCAGTTCTTC. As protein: CASSVASGTYNEQFF. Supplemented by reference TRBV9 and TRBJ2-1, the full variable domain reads DSGVTQTPKHLITATGQRVTLRCSPRSGDLSVYWYQQSLDQGLQFLIQYYNGEERAKGNILERFSAQQFPDLHSELNLSSLELGDSALYFCASSVASGTYNEQFFGPGTRLTVL.

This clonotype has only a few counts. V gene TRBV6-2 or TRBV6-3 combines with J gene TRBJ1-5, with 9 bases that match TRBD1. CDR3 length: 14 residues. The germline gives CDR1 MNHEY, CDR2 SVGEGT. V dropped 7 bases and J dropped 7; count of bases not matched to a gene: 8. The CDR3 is CASNTGGWGQPQHF. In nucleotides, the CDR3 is TGTGCCAGCAATACAGGGGGCTGGGGACAGCCCCAGCATTTT.

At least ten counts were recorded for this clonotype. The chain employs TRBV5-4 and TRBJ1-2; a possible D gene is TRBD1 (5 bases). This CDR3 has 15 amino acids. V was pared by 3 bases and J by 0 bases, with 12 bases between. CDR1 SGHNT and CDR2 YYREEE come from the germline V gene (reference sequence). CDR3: CASSWRTRANYGYTF. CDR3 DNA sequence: TGTGCCAGCAGCTGGCGGACAAGAGCTAACTATGGCTACACCTTC. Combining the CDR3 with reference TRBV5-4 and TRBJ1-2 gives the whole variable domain ETGVTQSPTHLIKTRGQQVTLRCSSQSGHNTVSWYQQALGQGPQFIFQYYREEENGRGNFPPRFSGLQFPNYSSELNVNALELDDSALYLCASSWRTRANYGYTFGSGTRLTVV.

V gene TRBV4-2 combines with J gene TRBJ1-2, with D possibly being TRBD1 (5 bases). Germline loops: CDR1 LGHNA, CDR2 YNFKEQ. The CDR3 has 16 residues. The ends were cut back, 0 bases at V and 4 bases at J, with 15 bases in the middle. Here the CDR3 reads CASSQDPGVASYGYTF. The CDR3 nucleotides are TGTGCCAGCAGCCAAGATCCGGGGGTAGCGTCCTATGGCTACACCTTC.

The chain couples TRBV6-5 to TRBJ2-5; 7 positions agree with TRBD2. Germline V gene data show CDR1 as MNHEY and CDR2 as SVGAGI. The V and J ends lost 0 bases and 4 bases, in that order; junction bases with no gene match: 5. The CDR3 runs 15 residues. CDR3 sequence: CASSYSPPGGETQYF. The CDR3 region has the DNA TGTGCCAGCAGTTACTCTCCCCCGGGAGGAGAGACCCAGTACTTC.

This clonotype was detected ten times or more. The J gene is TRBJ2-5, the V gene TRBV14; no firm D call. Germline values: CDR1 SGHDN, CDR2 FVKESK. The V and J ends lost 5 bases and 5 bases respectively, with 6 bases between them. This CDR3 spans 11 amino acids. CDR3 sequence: CASSEGETQYF. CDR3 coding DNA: TGTGCCAGCAGCGAAGGGGAGACCCAGTACTTC. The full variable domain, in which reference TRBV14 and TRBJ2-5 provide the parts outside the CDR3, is EAGVTQFPSHSVIEKGQTVTLRCDPISGHDNLYWYRRVMGKEIKFLLHFVKESKQDESGMPNNRFLAERTGGTYSTLKVQPAELEDSGVYFCASSEGETQYFGPGTRLLVL.

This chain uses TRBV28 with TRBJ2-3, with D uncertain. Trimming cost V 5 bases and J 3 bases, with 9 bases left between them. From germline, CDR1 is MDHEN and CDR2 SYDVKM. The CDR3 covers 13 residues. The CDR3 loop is CASSPPVTDTQYF. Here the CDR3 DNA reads TGTGCCAGCAGTCCCCCCGTTACAGATACGCAGTATTTT.

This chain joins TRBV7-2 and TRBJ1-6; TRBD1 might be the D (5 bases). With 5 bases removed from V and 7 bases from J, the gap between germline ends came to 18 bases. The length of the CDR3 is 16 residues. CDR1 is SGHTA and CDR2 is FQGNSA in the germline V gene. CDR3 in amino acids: CASSPALPRANSPLHF. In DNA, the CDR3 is TGTGCCAGCAGCCCAGCCCTTCCCAGGGCGAATTCACCCCTCCACTTT.

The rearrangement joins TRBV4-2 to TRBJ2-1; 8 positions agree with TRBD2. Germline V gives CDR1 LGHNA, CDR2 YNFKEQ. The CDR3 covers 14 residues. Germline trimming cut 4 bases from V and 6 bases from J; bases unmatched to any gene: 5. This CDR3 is CASSPGTRGNEQFF. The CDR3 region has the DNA TGTGCCAGCAGCCCCGGGACTAGGGGCAATGAGCAGTTCTTC.

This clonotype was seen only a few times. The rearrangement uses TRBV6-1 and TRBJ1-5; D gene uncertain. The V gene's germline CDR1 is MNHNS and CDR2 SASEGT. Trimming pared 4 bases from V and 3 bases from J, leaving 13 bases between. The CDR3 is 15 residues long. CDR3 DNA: TGTGCCAGCAGTGTGGCCGGTCACCCCAATCAGCCCCAGCATTTT. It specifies CASSVAGHPNQPQHF.

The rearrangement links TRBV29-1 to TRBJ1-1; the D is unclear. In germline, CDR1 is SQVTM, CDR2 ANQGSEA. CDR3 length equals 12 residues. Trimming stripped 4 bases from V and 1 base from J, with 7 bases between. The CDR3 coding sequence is TGCAGCGTTGGACATCAGAACACTGAAGCTTTCTTT. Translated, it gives CSVGHQNTEAFF.

The DNA for the CDR3 is TGTGCCATCAGTGAGTCTAGGAATGGGATTTCACCCCTCCACTTT. Amino acid sequence: CAISESRNGISPLHF. The chain couples TRBV10-3 to TRBJ1-6; no clear D gene. Trimming removed 0 bases at V and 9 bases at J, with 12 bases between. The CDR3 is 15 amino acids. Germline CDR1 ENHRY, CDR2 SYGVKD.